This T cell receptor beta chain was obtained from a study of cytotoxic CD8 clonotypes in ibrutinib-treated CLL. CDR3 size: 13 residues. V dropped 5 bases and J dropped 8; count of bases not matched to a gene: 6. CDR1 LGHNA and CDR2 YNFKEQ come from the germline V gene. With regard to this clone: Its antigen is unidentified.

The study, taken as a whole, reports: An increase in clonality occurred at ibrutinib response, followed by a return toward baseline at progression.

The table came from immunoSEQ multiplex PCR; TCRdb's copy has only in-frame clones and leaves some out. The table shows tens of thousands of clones, with about 69% occurring only once. The sequences come from PBMCs, collected after 24 months of ibrutinib treatment. This receptor was taken from a human donor with chronic lymphocytic leukemia. The gene calls are TRBV4-2 and TRBJ1-1; 9 bases align to TRBD1. CDR3 in amino acids: CASSGDRAGEAFF. CDR3 coding DNA: TGTGCCAGCAGCGGGGACAGGGCGGGGGAAGCTTTCTTT.